Below are 8 T cell receptor beta chains sequenced from a single sample in a study of blood T cell repertoires in COVID-19. Method: immunoSEQ multiplex PCR; TCRdb's copy keeps in-frame clones and lacks some. There are some 160,000 clones in the sample; over 75% occur only once, and roughly 13% lies in the top ten. What was sequenced was peripheral blood. The receptors here all came from a man between 70 and 80 years old who had recovered from COVID-19.

J is TRBJ2-7 and V is TRBV12-3 or TRBV12-4, with a weak D call TRBD2 (5 bases). The V end was cut by 4 bases, the J end by 6 bases, with 10 bases between. This CDR3 is built from 12 residues. The CDR3 DNA sequence: TGTGCCAGCAGTTCCGGGGATCGCGAGCAGTACTTC. Its translation is CASSSGDREQYF.

The V and J genes are TRBV10-2 and TRBJ2-1, with 9 bases matching TRBD1. The CDR3 extends over 14 amino acids. The trim removed 6 bases at V and 4 bases at J, leaving 4 bases unmatched. Germline V gene sequence: CDR1 WSHSY, CDR2 SAAADI. Written as DNA, the CDR3 is TGCGCCAGCAGGAAGGGACAGGGTTACAATGAGCAGTTCTTC. Translation: CASRKGQGYNEQFF.

This chain joins TRBV5-1 and TRBJ1-6, with D tentatively TRBD1 (6 bases). Trimming pared 0 bases from V and 6 bases from J, leaving 7 bases between. This CDR3 is built from 14 residues. Per germline, CDR1 SGHRS and CDR2 YFSETQ. CDR3 residues: CASSLEGGNSPLHF. In nucleotides, the CDR3 is TGCGCCAGCAGCTTGGAAGGGGGTAATTCACCCCTCCACTTT.

CDR3 amino acids: CATSRDPRRGEQYF. In DNA form, the CDR3 reads TGTGCCACCAGCAGAGACCCCCGGAGGGGCGAGCAGTACTTC. This chain joins TRBV15 and TRBJ2-7; a weak D match, TRBD2 (6 bases). CDR1 and CDR2 from the germline V gene are LNHNV and YYDKDF (reference sequence). Trimming took off 0 bases at V and 6 bases at J, with 12 bases between the two ends. The CDR3 loop spans 14 amino acids.

The V gene is TRBV7-2, the J gene TRBJ2-7; 8 nucleotides match TRBD1. CDR1 is SGHTA, CDR2 FQGNSA, per germline. The CDR3 length is 15 residues. Trimming cost V 1 base and J 3 bases; bases outside gene matches: 5. The CDR3 is CASSLVTGGNYEQYF. DNA for the CDR3: TGTGCCAGCAGCTTAGTAACAGGGGGTAACTACGAGCAGTACTTC.

The chain joins TRBV5-1 to TRBJ2-5; 9 bases map to TRBD2. V lost 0 bases and J lost 4; bases outside the gene matches: 4. From germline, CDR1 is SGHRS and CDR2 YFSETQ. This CDR3 contains 15 residues. Here the CDR3 reads CASSLEAGGLETQYF. The CDR3 coding sequence is TGCGCCAGCAGCTTGGAGGCGGGAGGGCTAGAGACCCAGTACTTC. Filled out from reference TRBV5-1 and TRBJ2-5, the complete variable domain reads KAGVTQTPRYLIKTRGQQVTLSCSPISGHRSVSWYQQTPGQGLQFLFEYFSETQRNKGNFPGRFSGRQFSNSRSEMNVSTLELGDSALYLCASSLEAGGLETQYFGPGTRLLVL.

J is TRBJ2-5 and V is TRBV19, with no clear D. Trimming took off 8 bases at V and 1 base at J, with 11 bases between the two ends. Per the germline V gene, CDR1 is LNHDA and CDR2 is SQIVND (reference sequence). The CDR3 loop spans 13 amino acids. The CDR3 coding sequence is TGTGCCAGTTCCGTCGCGGCCCAAGAGACCCAGTACTTC. It translates to CASSVAAQETQYF.

The V gene is TRBV5-4, the J gene TRBJ2-2, with TRBD2 matching 13 bases. The trim removed 7 bases at V and 2 bases at J, leaving 5 bases unmatched. The CDR3 length is 16 residues. Germline values: CDR1 SGHNT, CDR2 YYREEE (reference sequence). The CDR3 bases are TGTGCCAGCCCCGGACTAGCGGGAGTAAACACCGGGGAGCTGTTTTTT. This gives the protein CASPGLAGVNTGELFF.